The entry below gives a single T cell receptor beta chain sequence along with its context. The sample is drawn from a study of CD8 T cells in Susac syndrome. Random hexamers were used to reverse transcribe the RNA input (about 0.5 to 1 ug). TCRdb fed the immunoSEQ multiplex PCR reads into MiXCR, producing one record per CDR3 protein. The table has a few hundred thousand distinct CDR3 sequences, roughly 96% seen once. FACS was used to enrich TEMRA cells, whereas the CD8+ and CD4+ T cells were obtained by negative isolation. Sequenced sample: CD4+ T cells from PBMCs. This receptor was taken from a human donor with multiple sclerosis.

This CDR3 reads CASSKTGPPYNEQFF. The CDR3 nucleotides are TGTGCCAGCAGTAAAACGGGACCGCCATACAATGAGCAGTTCTTC. The V gene is TRBV6-1, the J gene TRBJ2-1; possibly TRBD1 or TRBD2 for D (5 bases each). The germline gives CDR1 MNHNS, CDR2 SASEGT. The CDR3 totals 15 residues. V lost 5 bases and J lost 4, with 15 bases in between.